This T cell receptor beta chain was profiled in a study of blood T cell repertoires in COVID-19. The wider study: COVID-19 samples collected from the United States, Italy and Spain covered acute and convalescent phases. The analysed material was cDNA or gDNA that came from T cells, B-cell-depleted T cells, or PBMCs.

The V gene's germline CDR1 is MNHEY and CDR2 SMNVEV (reference sequence). V shed 5 bases and J shed 6 bases, with 15 bases lying between them. The CDR3 runs to 14 residues. As originally analysed: Nucleated cell number was recorded as an estimate derived from reference gene primer amplification. Profiling relied on immunoSEQ multiplex PCR, and the TCRdb table lists in-frame clones only, not all of them. The V and J calls and clone size were taken over from that table, and D and trimming were inferred from the DNA. This table holds about 330,000 clones, over 75% found once. Sequenced: peripheral blood. The origin of this receptor is a human donor in a cohort sampled during active COVID-19. The V and J genes are TRBV27 and TRBJ2-3, with D possibly matching TRBD1 (6 bases). The CDR3 loop is CASSRTSRGDTQYF. The CDR3 DNA reads as TGTGCCAGCAGTAGAACATCCAGGGGTGATACGCAGTATTTT.